These 4 T cell receptor beta chains were sequenced from one sample in a study of blood T cell repertoires in COVID-19. The assay was immunoSEQ multiplex PCR, and TCRdb's table has in-frame clones only and misses some. Of hundreds of thousands of clones in the sample, over 80% were seen once. Sample: peripheral blood. These receptors were obtained from a man in his forties with acute or convalescent COVID-19.

The V call is TRBV7-8, the J call TRBJ1-1; D remains ambiguous. Germline values: CDR1 SGHVS, CDR2 FQNEAQ. Trimming cost V 2 bases and J 6 bases, with 10 bases left between them. The CDR3 extends over 13 amino acids. The chain's CDR3 is CASSLPGRSEAFF. In DNA form, the CDR3 reads TGTGCCAGCAGCTTACCGGGAAGGTCTGAAGCTTTCTTT.

The sample holds one count of this clone. The rearrangement joins TRBV6-5 to TRBJ1-1; tentatively, D is TRBD1 (5 bases). The CDR3 is 14 residues long. The V and J ends lost 6 bases and 9 bases respectively, with 20 bases between them. CDR1 is MNHEY and CDR2 is SVGAGI in the germline V gene. The CDR3 region has the DNA TGTGCCAGCAGCGAGACACCAGGGCTTGGAAAAGCTTTCTTT. Amino acids: CASSETPGLGKAFF.

This clone occurred once. The V call is TRBV5-5, the J call TRBJ1-1; 7 bases map to TRBD1. Germline V CDR1 and CDR2: SGHKS, YYEKEE (reference sequence). The CDR3 consists of 15 residues. V lost 2 bases, J lost 0 bases, and 4 bases stayed unmatched. The CDR3 region is CASSFSGQMNTEAFF. The CDR3 DNA reads as TGTGCCAGCAGCTTTTCGGGACAGATGAACACTGAAGCTTTCTTT.

This chain joins TRBV10-3 and TRBJ2-7; TRBD1 is a possible D gene (6 bases). Per germline, CDR1 ENHRY and CDR2 SYGVKD. CDR3 length: 16 amino acids. Trimming stripped 4 bases from V and 1 base from J, with 17 bases between. The CDR3 DNA is TGTGCCATCAGTGGGGCGGCCAGGGGAAGGTCCTACGAGCAGTACTTC. This gives the protein CAISGAARGRSYEQYF.